Presented here are 17 T cell receptor beta chains from one specimen sequenced in a study of blood T cells in healthy people across ages. With a J-beta primer mix and a sample-barcoded 5' primer, a second PCR ran 7 to 11 cycles. TCRdb itself ran the 5' RACE reads through MiXCR, one entry per CDR3 protein. The sample shows 1.5 million to 2 million distinct CDR3 sequences, 28% of them seen only once. The specimen was blood. These receptors were taken from a woman between 25 and 40 years old in good health.

Notes on this clonotype: Since a much larger clone is just one base distant, this may be a read error. The J gene is TRBJ1-2, the V gene TRBV12-5; 7 nucleotides line up with TRBD1. The CDR3 consists of 12 residues. The trim removed 9 bases at V and 8 bases at J, leaving 9 bases unmatched. Germline V CDR1 and CDR2: LGHNT, FRNRAP. CDR3 nucleotide sequence: TGTGCTAGGGGAACCGACAGGGACGGCTACACCTTC. Translating it yields CARGTDRDGYTF. Using reference TRBV12-5 and TRBJ1-2 for the parts outside the CDR3, the full variable domain is DARVTQTPRHKVTEMGQEVTMRCQPILGHNTVFWYRQTMMQGLELLAYFRNRAPLDDSGMPKDRFSAEMPDATLATLKIQPSEPRDSAVYFCARGTDRDGYTFGSGTRLTVV.

The rearrangement joins TRBV12-3 or TRBV12-4 to TRBJ2-2, with 13 bases aligning to TRBD2. V shed 4 bases and J 8 bases; nucleotides not matched to a gene: 7. The CDR3 totals 16 residues. As DNA, the CDR3 is TGTGCCAGCAGTTCCGGACTAGCGGGAGTATCAGGGGAGCTGTTTTTT. Its translation: CASSSGLAGVSGELFF.

This clonotype has at least ten counts. The chain links TRBV5-4 to TRBJ2-7; D is perhaps TRBD2 (5 bases). The CDR3 contains 16 residues. Germline V gives CDR1 SGHNT, CDR2 YYREEE (reference sequence). With 2 bases removed from V and 2 bases from J, the gap between germline ends came to 17 bases. The CDR3 spells CASSFGPVRGTYEQYF. Written as DNA, the CDR3 is TGTGCCAGCAGCTTTGGGCCCGTTCGGGGAACCTACGAGCAGTACTTC.

Details on this clonotype: Given a much more abundant clone one base away, this may be a read error. V is TRBV6-1 and J is TRBJ2-7; D tentatively fits TRBD1 or TRBD2 (5 bases each). Per the germline V gene, CDR1 is MNHNS and CDR2 is SASEGT. The CDR3 length is 12 residues. CDR3 bases: TGTACCAGCAGTGAGAGGGGATACGAGCAGTACTTC. Translation gives CTSSERGYEQYF.

The sample holds one count of this clonotype. The chain recombines TRBV5-1 with TRBJ2-3, with D possibly being TRBD2 (5 bases). This CDR3 is 16 amino acids long. V lost 1 base and J lost 2, with 14 bases in between. Looked up from germline, CDR1 is SGHRS and CDR2 is YFSETQ. The CDR3 sequence: CASSLRTFANTDTQYF. In nucleotides, the CDR3 is TGCGCCAGCAGCTTGAGGACTTTTGCAAACACAGATACGCAGTATTTT.

The chain is built from TRBV5-1 and TRBJ2-1; 7 nucleotides line up with TRBD2. This CDR3 has 14 residues. Looked up from germline, CDR1 is SGHRS and CDR2 is YFSETQ. After removal of 2 bases from V and 8 bases from J, the junction contained 7 bases not matched to a gene. The CDR3 sequence: CASSLSAGKDEQFF. The CDR3 DNA follows: TGCGCCAGCAGCTTATCAGCGGGGAAGGATGAGCAGTTCTTC.

This sequence joins TRBV29-1 and TRBJ2-4; D not certain. With 5 bases removed from V and 13 bases from J, the gap between germline ends came to 27 bases. Germline lookup yields CDR1 SQVTM and CDR2 ANQGSEA. The CDR3 extends over 15 amino acids. The CDR3 region has the DNA TGCAGCGTTACCCCGCAGGAGATATCTTACAATGAGCAGTACTTC. It codes for CSVTPQEISYNEQYF.

Ten or more counts support this clonotype. This CDR3 is CASSLNFPGQGDNEQYF. DNA for the CDR3: TGTGCCAGCTCACTTAACTTTCCGGGACAGGGGGACAACGAGCAGTACTTC. The chain combines TRBV18 with TRBJ2-7, with 11 bases that match TRBD1. The CDR3 is made up of 17 amino acids. In germline, CDR1 is KGHSH, CDR2 LQKENI. The V gene end was trimmed by 4 bases and the J gene end by 5 bases; junction bases not matched to a gene: 13.

V usage is TRBV2 and J usage is TRBJ2-5; 8 bases map to TRBD1. Germline V lookup: CDR1 SNHLY, CDR2 FYNNEI. The CDR3 sequence is 14 residues long. V was clipped by 8 bases and J by 5 bases; unmatched bases: 10. The CDR3, as DNA: TGTGCCAGCCGGATGACAGGGGACGGGGAGACCCAGTACTTC. It is translated as CASRMTGDGETQYF. Variable domain in full (rest from reference TRBV2 and TRBJ2-5): EPEVTQTPSHQVTQMGQEVILRCVPISNHLYFYWYRQILGQKVEFLVSFYNNEISEKSEIFDDQFSVERPDGSNFTLKIRSTKLEDSAMYFCASRMTGDGETQYFGPGTRLLVL.

The chain is built from TRBV5-1 and TRBJ2-7; D remains ambiguous. The closer fit of TRBJ2-5 to the DNA end suggests the J call may be wrong. The CDR3 length is 13 residues. Germline-derived CDR1 and CDR2 are SGHRS and YFSETQ. CDR3 sequence (DNA): TGCGCCAGCAGCTTGTCACTTGAAGAGACCCAGTACTTC. Translating gives CASSLSLEETQYF.

J is TRBJ2-7 and V is TRBV27; 11 bases align to TRBD2. J was trimmed by 4 bases and V by 4 bases; bases with no gene match: 6. This CDR3 has 15 amino acids. Germline CDR1 is MNHEY and CDR2 is SMNVEV (reference sequence). The DNA for the CDR3 is TGTGCCAGCAGTTGGGGGACTAGCGGTTTATACGAGCAGTACTTC. Amino acids: CASSWGTSGLYEQYF.

The genes are TRBV12-5 and TRBJ2-1, with 13 bases fitting TRBD2. CDR1 is LGHNT, CDR2 FRNRAP, per germline. CDR3 length equals 17 residues. V lost 2 bases to trimming and J lost 3 bases; unmatched junction nucleotides: 4. CDR3 region: CASGLRWTSGSYNEQFF. The CDR3 DNA sequence: TGTGCTAGTGGTTTGAGATGGACTAGCGGGAGCTACAATGAGCAGTTCTTC. Full variable domain (rest looked up from reference TRBV12-5 and TRBJ2-1): DARVTQTPRHKVTEMGQEVTMRCQPILGHNTVFWYRQTMMQGLELLAYFRNRAPLDDSGMPKDRFSAEMPDATLATLKIQPSEPRDSAVYFCASGLRWTSGSYNEQFFGPGTRLTVL.

V gene TRBV12-3 or TRBV12-4 combines with J gene TRBJ1-6; a weak D match, TRBD1 (5 bases). This CDR3 contains 15 residues. Trimming pared 6 bases from V and 0 bases from J, leaving 9 bases between. The DNA for the CDR3 is TGTGCCAGCAGGTGGGGGAGCTCCTATAATTCACCCCTCCACTTT. Amino acids: CASRWGSSYNSPLHF.

This clonotype appeared many times. The chain recombines TRBV7-2 with TRBJ2-1; 10 bases map to TRBD1. J lost 14 bases, V lost 4 bases, and 14 bases had no gene match. CDR1 is SGHTA, CDR2 FQGNSA, per germline. This CDR3 is 15 amino acids long. The CDR3 DNA reads TGTGCCAGCAGCTCCTACGGGGACAGGGGAGATTCCAAGTTCTTC. This encodes CASSSYGDRGDSKFF.

This clonotype showed up just a few times. V gene TRBV20-1 combines with J gene TRBJ2-7, with TRBD1 matching over 7 bases. Trimming removed 4 bases from V and 0 bases from J; junction bases left unmatched: 3. CDR1 and CDR2 from the germline V gene are DFQATT and SNEGSKA (reference sequence). The CDR3 has 13 amino acids. CDR3 in DNA: TGCAGTGCTACCGGGACAGACTCCTACGAGCAGTACTTC. Translation gives CSATGTDSYEQYF.

With regard to this clonotype: This clone may be a read error of a much larger clone one base away. The chain recombines TRBV10-3 with TRBJ2-7; D may be TRBD1 (5 bases). Germline values: CDR1 ENHRY, CDR2 SYGVKD. This CDR3 has 13 amino acids. The CDR3 DNA is TGTGCCATCAGTGGGGGCACAAGTTACGGGCAGTACTTC. It codes for CAISGGTSYGQYF.

There are a few counts of this clonotype. The chain couples TRBV7-9 to TRBJ2-5; a weak D match, TRBD1 (6 bases). Trimming shortened V by 5 bases and J by 5 bases, and 18 bases separated the two germline ends. The CDR3 is made up of 15 amino acids. Germline V gene data show CDR1 as SEHNR and CDR2 as FQNEAQ (reference sequence). The CDR3 spells CASSPPRGYRETQYF. As DNA, the CDR3 is TGTGCCAGCAGCCCTCCCAGGGGCTATCGGGAGACCCAGTACTTC.